A selection of T cell receptor beta chains follows, all from one sample in a study of breast tumors, draining lymph nodes, adjacent tissues. TCRdb re-analysed the multiplex PCR reads in MiXCR, keeping a single row per CDR3 protein. Among 180,000 or so distinct CDR3 sequences listed, about 30% were seen once. The sequenced sample was axillary lymph node tissue. These receptors were taken from a female donor with breast cancer. Some clones in this sample may be carry-over from other donors' samples. CDR3s include the opening cysteine and the closing phenylalanine or tryptophan. The D gene is left open where the match is weak. The listing skips clone size in some rows; elsewhere it reads once, few, many or a size class.

V: TRBV11-2; D: .; J: TRBJ2-6; size: many; DNA: TGTGCCAGCAACAGGCCTGGGGCCAACGTCCTGACTTTC; CDR3: CASNRPGANVLTF
V: TRBV30; D: .; J: TRBJ1-4; size: many; DNA: TGTGCCTGGAGTGGGGTTTCTAATGAAAAACTGTTTTTT; CDR3: CAWSGVSNEKLFF
V: TRBV3-1; D: .; J: TRBJ1-3; size: many; DNA: TGTGCCAGCAGCCAAGAAAGTATGGGGCCCGGAAACACCATATATTTT; CDR3: CASSQESMGPGNTIYF
V: TRBV28; D: TRBD2; J: TRBJ2-7; size: many; DNA: TGTGCCACTACGGGGGGGATCTACGAGCAGTACTTC; CDR3: CATTGGIYEQYF
V: TRBV9; D: .; J: TRBJ1-1; size: .; DNA: TGTGCCAGCAGCGCCGGGACCGAACTGAACACTGAAGCTTTCTTT; CDR3: CASSAGTELNTEAFF
V: TRBV3-1; D: .; J: TRBJ2-7; size: many; DNA: TGTGCCAGCAGCGACCCCGACAGATCCTACGAGCAGTACTTC; CDR3: CASSDPDRSYEQYF
V: TRBV12-3/TRBV12-4; D: .; J: TRBJ1-1; size: few; DNA: TGTGCCAGCAGTTTAAGGGCGGGCACTGAAGCTTTCTTT; CDR3: CASSLRAGTEAFF
V: TRBV24-1; D: .; J: TRBJ2-5; size: many; DNA: TGTGCCACCAGTGATTTGCAGGGTCTGGGGGAGACCCAGTACTTC; CDR3: CATSDLQGLGETQYF
V: TRBV7-6; D: .; J: TRBJ2-2; size: many; DNA: TGTGCCAGCAGCTTAACCGGGGAGCTGTTTTTT; CDR3: CASSLTGELFF
V: TRBV7-9; D: .; J: TRBJ2-7; size: many; DNA: TGTGCCAGCAGCTTAAGCGACCCCTACGAGCAGTACTTC; CDR3: CASSLSDPYEQYF
V: TRBV27; D: .; J: TRBJ1-1; size: .; DNA: TGTGCCAGCAGTTTAATGGTAGGGCTGAACACTGAAGCTTTCTTT; CDR3: CASSLMVGLNTEAFF
V: TRBV25-1; D: .; J: TRBJ1-5; size: .; DNA: TGTGCCAGCAGTGACCGGGGTCTTTATCAGCCCCAGCATTTT; CDR3: CASSDRGLYQPQHF
V: TRBV5-1; D: .; J: TRBJ2-5; size: many; DNA: TGCGCCAGCAGCTTGGAAGTAGCCCAAGAGACCCAGTACTTC; CDR3: CASSLEVAQETQYF
V: TRBV11-2; D: .; J: TRBJ2-5; size: few; DNA: TGTGCCAGCAGCTTAGAGCTAGGAAATCAAGAGGCCCAGTACTTC; CDR3: CASSLELGNQEAQYF
V: TRBV20-1; D: .; J: TRBJ2-1; size: many; DNA: TGCAGTGCTAGGCTAACCTATGAGCAGTTCTTC; CDR3: CSARLTYEQFF
V: TRBV2; D: TRBD1; J: TRBJ1-6; size: many; DNA: TGTGCCAGCAGTGGGACAGGGCTGTCACCCCTCCACTTT; CDR3: CASSGTGLSPLHF
V: TRBV6-6; D: TRBD1; J: TRBJ1-3; size: .; DNA: TGTGCCAGCAGCCCCCAGGGGGCGCAACTTGGAAACACCATATATTTT; CDR3: CASSPQGAQLGNTIYF
V: TRBV29-1; D: TRBD2; J: TRBJ2-1; size: .; DNA: TGCAGCGTATCCGGGACTAAAGATTTTTACAATGAGCAGTTCTTC; CDR3: CSVSGTKDFYNEQFF
V: TRBV29-1; D: TRBD2; J: TRBJ2-7; size: many; DNA: TGCAGCGTTGAAGCGGCGACTAGCGGCTCCTACGAGCAGTACTTC; CDR3: CSVEAATSGSYEQYF
V: TRBV20-1; D: .; J: TRBJ2-3; size: many; DNA: TGCAGTGCTCCTTTGGCGAGCCGAACTTCAGATACGCAGTATTTT; CDR3: CSAPLASRTSDTQYF
V: TRBV10-2; D: .; J: TRBJ1-6; size: .; DNA: TGCGCCAGCTCTGACAAGGTCAATTCGCCCCTCCACTTT; CDR3: CASSDKVNSPLHF
V: TRBV7-9; D: .; J: TRBJ2-5; size: .; DNA: TGTGCCAGCAGCTTAGCAGAACCCCAGTACTTC; CDR3: CASSLAEPQYF
V: TRBV6-2/TRBV6-3; D: .; J: TRBJ2-3; size: .; DNA: TGTGCCACCACAGGGTCCCCAAGAGATACGCAGTATTTT; CDR3: CATTGSPRDTQYF
V: TRBV4-3; D: .; J: TRBJ2-1; size: many; DNA: TGCGCCAGCAGCCAAGCGGACCGGAGAGACAATGAGCAGTTCTTC; CDR3: CASSQADRRDNEQFF
V: TRBV6-6; D: .; J: TRBJ2-3; size: .; DNA: TGTGCCAGCAGACCAGCGAGGACAGATACGCGGTATTTT; CDR3: CASRPARTDTRYF
V: TRBV12-3/TRBV12-4; D: TRBD1; J: TRBJ2-4; size: .; DNA: TGTGCCAGCAGTTTCTCGACAGGGGTGGCCAAAAACATTCAGTACTTC; CDR3: CASSFSTGVAKNIQYF
V: TRBV6-1; D: TRBD1; J: TRBJ1-5; size: many; DNA: TGTGCCAGCAGTTACCGGGACAGGGGGTTCAATCAGCCCCAGCATTTT; CDR3: CASSYRDRGFNQPQHF
V: TRBV7-8; D: TRBD2; J: TRBJ2-6; size: many; DNA: TGTGCCAGCAGCTTAGCGCGGATAGCGGGAGGGGCCAACGTCCTGACTTTC; CDR3: CASSLARIAGGANVLTF
V: TRBV15; D: .; J: TRBJ1-1; size: .; DNA: TGTGCCACCTCCCAGGGGTCGAACACTGAAGCTTTCTTT; CDR3: CATSQGSNTEAFF
V: TRBV7-9; D: .; J: TRBJ2-7; size: many; DNA: TGTGCCAGCAGCGACGATCGTAGCTCCTACGAGCAGTACTTC; CDR3: CASSDDRSSYEQYF
V: TRBV20-1; D: TRBD2; J: TRBJ2-3; size: .; DNA: TGCAGCGCTAGAAAACTAGCGAGGCCGAGACAAACAGATACGCAGTATTTT; CDR3: CSARKLARPRQTDTQYF
V: TRBV25-1; D: .; J: TRBJ1-6; size: .; DNA: TGTGCCAGCAGTGCAAGCGGGAAAAATTTCCCCCTCCACTTT; CDR3: CASSASGKNFPLHF
V: TRBV5-1; D: .; J: TRBJ2-5; size: many; DNA: TGCGCCAGCAGCTTTAGTCCCCAAGAGACCCAGTACTTC; CDR3: CASSFSPQETQYF
V: TRBV5-1; D: TRBD1; J: TRBJ2-7; size: many; DNA: TGCGCCAGCAGCTTCAGGGGGCTTGATGGCGAGCAGTACTTC; CDR3: CASSFRGLDGEQYF
V: TRBV7-3; D: .; J: TRBJ2-5; size: .; DNA: TGTGCCAGCAGCTGGACAGGTTCGGGTGTCCGGGAGGCCCAGTACTTC; CDR3: CASSWTGSGVREAQYF
V: TRBV30; D: .; J: TRBJ2-7; size: many; DNA: TGTGCCTGGAGTGTACTAGGCGAGCAGTACTTC; CDR3: CAWSVLGEQYF
V: TRBV28; D: TRBD1; J: TRBJ2-7; size: .; DNA: TGTGCCAGCAGTTTACTGGGACAGGGGGCTCGGTACTTC; CDR3: CASSLLGQGARYF
V: TRBV6-5; D: .; J: TRBJ2-3; size: many; DNA: TGTGCCAGCACGGGGGATACGCAGTATTTT; CDR3: CASTGDTQYF
V: TRBV9; D: TRBD1; J: TRBJ1-6; size: .; DNA: TGTGCCAGCAGCCCGCGGACAGGGATGGACCCCCTCCACTTT; CDR3: CASSPRTGMDPLHF
V: TRBV3-1; D: .; J: TRBJ2-5; size: .; DNA: TGTGCCAGCAGCCACACCCGCGGAGAGACCCAGTACTTC; CDR3: CASSHTRGETQYF
V: TRBV5-1; D: .; J: TRBJ2-7; size: many; DNA: TGCGCCAGCAGCTTGAAAATAGAGGGGAAATACGAGCAGTACTTC; CDR3: CASSLKIEGKYEQYF
V: TRBV20-1; D: TRBD1; J: TRBJ2-6; size: many; DNA: TGCAGTGTCTCGACAGGGATAGCTGGGGCCAACGTCCTGACTTTC; CDR3: CSVSTGIAGANVLTF
V: TRBV28; D: .; J: TRBJ1-4; size: many; DNA: TGTGCCAGCAGTTTATACAGGGAAAAACTGTTTTTT; CDR3: CASSLYREKLFF